The text below deals with one T cell receptor beta chain. The table came from immunoSEQ multiplex PCR; TCRdb's copy has only in-frame clones and leaves some out. The sample lists more than 45,000 clones; roughly 87% were seen once. The V and J ends lost 0 bases and 1 base respectively, with 12 bases between them. CDR3 size: 16 residues. Germline V lookup: CDR1 MNHEY, CDR2 SVGEGT. This specimen comes from a study of blood T cell repertoires in COVID-19. V and J are TRBV6-2 or TRBV6-3 and TRBJ1-2, with D possibly TRBD1 on 6 matching bases. Sequencing was performed on peripheral blood. The TCR sequence derives from a human donor with active COVID-19. The donor label of this sample is uncertain. As DNA, the CDR3 is TGTGCCAGCAGTTACTCCCGGACAGCGTTTAACTATGGCTACACCTTC. Protein sequence: CASSYSRTAFNYGYTF.